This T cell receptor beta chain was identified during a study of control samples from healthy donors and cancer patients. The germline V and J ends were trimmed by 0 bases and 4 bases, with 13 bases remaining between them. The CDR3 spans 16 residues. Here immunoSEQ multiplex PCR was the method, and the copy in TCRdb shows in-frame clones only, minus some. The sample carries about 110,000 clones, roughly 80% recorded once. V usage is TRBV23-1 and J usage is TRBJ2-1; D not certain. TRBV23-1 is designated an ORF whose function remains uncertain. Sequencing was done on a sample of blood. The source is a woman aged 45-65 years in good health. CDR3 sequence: CASSQSERKGYNEQFF. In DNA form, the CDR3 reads TGCGCCAGCAGTCAATCGGAGAGAAAAGGATACAATGAGCAGTTCTTC.